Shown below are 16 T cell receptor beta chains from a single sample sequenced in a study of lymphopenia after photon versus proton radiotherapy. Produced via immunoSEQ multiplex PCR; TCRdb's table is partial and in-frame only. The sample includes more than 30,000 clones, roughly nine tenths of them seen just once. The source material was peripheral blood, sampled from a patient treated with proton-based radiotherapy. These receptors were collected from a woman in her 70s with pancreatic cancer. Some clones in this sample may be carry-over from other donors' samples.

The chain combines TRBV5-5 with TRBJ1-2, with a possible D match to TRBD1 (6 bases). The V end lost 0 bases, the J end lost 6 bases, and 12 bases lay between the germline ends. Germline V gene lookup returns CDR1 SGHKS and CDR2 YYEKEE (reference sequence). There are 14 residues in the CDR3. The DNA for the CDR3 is TGTGCCAGCAGCTTGGAATCGGGGGCTCATGGCTACACCTTC. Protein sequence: CASSLESGAHGYTF. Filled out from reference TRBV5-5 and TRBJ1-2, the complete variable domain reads DAGVTQSPTHLIKTRGQQVTLRCSPISGHKSVSWYQQVLGQGPQFIFQYYEKEERGRGNFPDRFSARQFPNYSSELNVNALLLGDSALYLCASSLESGAHGYTFGSGTRLTVV.

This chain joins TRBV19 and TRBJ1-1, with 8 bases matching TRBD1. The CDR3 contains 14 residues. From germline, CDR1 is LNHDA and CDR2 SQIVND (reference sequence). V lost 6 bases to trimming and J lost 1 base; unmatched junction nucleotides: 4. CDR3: CASRSTGANTEAFF. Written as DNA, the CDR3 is TGTGCCAGTAGATCGACAGGGGCGAACACTGAAGCTTTCTTT.

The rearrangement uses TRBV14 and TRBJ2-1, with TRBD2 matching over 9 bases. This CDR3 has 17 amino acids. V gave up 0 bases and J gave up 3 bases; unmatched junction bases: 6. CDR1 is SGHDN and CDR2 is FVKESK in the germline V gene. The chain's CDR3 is CASSQDAAGGLYNEQFF. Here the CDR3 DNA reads TGTGCCAGCAGCCAAGATGCCGCGGGAGGGCTCTACAATGAGCAGTTCTTC.

The CDR3 here is CASSPSQGSGNTIYF. In nucleotides, the CDR3 is TGTGCCAGCAGCCCAAGCCAGGGGTCTGGAAACACCATATATTTT. The chain recombines TRBV9 with TRBJ1-3, with D possibly being TRBD1 (6 bases). CDR1 SGDLS and CDR2 YYNGEE come from the germline V gene. The CDR3 is made up of 15 amino acids. The V and J ends lost 4 bases and 1 base respectively, with 12 bases between them.

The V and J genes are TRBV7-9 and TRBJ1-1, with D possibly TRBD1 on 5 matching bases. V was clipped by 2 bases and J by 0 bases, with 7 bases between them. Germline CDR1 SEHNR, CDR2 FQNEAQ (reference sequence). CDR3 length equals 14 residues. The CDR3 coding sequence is TGTGCCAGCAGCTTACAGGGAGTGAACACTGAAGCTTTCTTT. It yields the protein CASSLQGVNTEAFF.

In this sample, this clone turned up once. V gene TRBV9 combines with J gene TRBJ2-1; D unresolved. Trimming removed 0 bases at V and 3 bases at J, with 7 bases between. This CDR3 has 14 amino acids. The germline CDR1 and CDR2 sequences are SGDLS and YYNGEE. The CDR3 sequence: CASSVVAVYNEQFF. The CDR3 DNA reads TGTGCCAGCAGCGTAGTTGCAGTCTACAATGAGCAGTTCTTC.

CDR3 nucleotides: TGTGCCAGCAGTGACCTAGCGGGAGGAGGAGATACGCAGTATTTT. Translation: CASSDLAGGGDTQYF. The rearrangement links TRBV6-1 to TRBJ2-3; 11 bases map to TRBD2. J lost 5 bases, V lost 3 bases, and 4 bases had no gene match. This CDR3 has 15 residues. Germline V lookup: CDR1 MNHNS, CDR2 SASEGT.

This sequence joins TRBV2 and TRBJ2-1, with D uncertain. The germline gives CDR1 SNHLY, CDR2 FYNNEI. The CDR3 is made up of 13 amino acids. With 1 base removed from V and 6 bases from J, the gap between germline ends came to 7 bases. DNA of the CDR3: TGTGCCAGCAGTGAAGGTCGGGTCAATGAGCAGTTCTTC. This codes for CASSEGRVNEQFF.

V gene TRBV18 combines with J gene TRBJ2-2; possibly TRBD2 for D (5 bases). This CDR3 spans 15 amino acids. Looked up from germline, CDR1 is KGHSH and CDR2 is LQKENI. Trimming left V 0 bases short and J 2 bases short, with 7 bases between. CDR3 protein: CASSPPSDNTGELFF. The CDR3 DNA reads TGTGCCAGCTCACCACCTAGCGACAACACCGGGGAGCTGTTTTTT.

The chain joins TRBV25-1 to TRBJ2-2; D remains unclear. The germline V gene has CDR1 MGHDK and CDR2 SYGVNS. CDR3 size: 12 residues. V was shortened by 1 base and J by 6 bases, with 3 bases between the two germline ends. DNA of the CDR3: TGTGCCAGCAGTGAATTTGCCGGGGAGCTGTTTTTT. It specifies CASSEFAGELFF. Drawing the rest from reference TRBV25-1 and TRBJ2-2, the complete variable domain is EADIYQTPRYLVIGTGKKITLECSQTMGHDKMYWYQQDPGMELHLIHYSYGVNSTEKGDLSSESTVSRIRTEHFPLTLESARPSHTSQYLCASSEFAGELFFGEGSRLTVL.

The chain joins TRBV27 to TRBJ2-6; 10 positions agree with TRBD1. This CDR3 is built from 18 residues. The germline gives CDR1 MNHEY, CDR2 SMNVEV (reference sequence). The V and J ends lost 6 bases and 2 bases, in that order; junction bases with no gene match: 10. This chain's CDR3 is CASRPTGTGVPGANVLTF. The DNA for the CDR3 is TGTGCCAGCAGACCTACCGGGACAGGGGTCCCTGGGGCCAACGTCCTGACTTTC.

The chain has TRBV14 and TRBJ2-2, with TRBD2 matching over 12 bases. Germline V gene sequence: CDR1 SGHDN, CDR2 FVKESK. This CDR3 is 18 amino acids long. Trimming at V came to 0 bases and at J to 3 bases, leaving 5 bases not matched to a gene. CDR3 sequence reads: CASSQESGLAGYTGELFF. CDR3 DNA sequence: TGTGCCAGCAGCCAAGAGTCAGGACTAGCGGGATACACCGGGGAGCTGTTTTTT.

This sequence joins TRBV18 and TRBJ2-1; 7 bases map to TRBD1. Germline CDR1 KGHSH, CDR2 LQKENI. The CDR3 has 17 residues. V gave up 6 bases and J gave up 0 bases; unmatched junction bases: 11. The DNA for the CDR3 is TGTGCCAGCTCCCCCGAGACAGGGTCAAGCTCCTACAATGAGCAGTTCTTC. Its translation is CASSPETGSSSYNEQFF. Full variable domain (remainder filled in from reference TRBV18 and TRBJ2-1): NAGVMQNPRHLVRRRGQEARLRCSPMKGHSHVYWYRQLPEEGLKFMVYLQKENIIDESGMPKERFSAEFPKEGPSILRIQQVVRGDSAAYFCASSPETGSSSYNEQFFGPGTRLTVL.

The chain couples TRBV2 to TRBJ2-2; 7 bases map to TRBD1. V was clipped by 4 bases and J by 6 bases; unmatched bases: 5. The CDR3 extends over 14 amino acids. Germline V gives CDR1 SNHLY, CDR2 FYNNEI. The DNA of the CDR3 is TGTGCCAGCAGTGCCGGGACAGAGGCCGGGGAGCTGTTTTTT. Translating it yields CASSAGTEAGELFF.

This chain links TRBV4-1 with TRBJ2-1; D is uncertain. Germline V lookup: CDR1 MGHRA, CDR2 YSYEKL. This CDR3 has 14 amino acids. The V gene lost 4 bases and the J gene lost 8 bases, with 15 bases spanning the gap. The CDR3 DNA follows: TGCGCCAGCAGCCCGACCCGCTCGCTCCATGAGCAGTTCTTC. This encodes CASSPTRSLHEQFF.

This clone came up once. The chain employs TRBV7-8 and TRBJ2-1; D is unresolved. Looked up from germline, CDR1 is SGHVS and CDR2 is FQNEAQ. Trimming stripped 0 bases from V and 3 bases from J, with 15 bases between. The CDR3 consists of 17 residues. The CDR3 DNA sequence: TGTGCCAGCAGCTTAGCCTCCAAGGAAATGAACTACAATGAGCAGTTCTTC. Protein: CASSLASKEMNYNEQFF. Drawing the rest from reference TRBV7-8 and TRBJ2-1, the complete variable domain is GAGVSQSPRYKVAKRGQDVALRCDPISGHVSLFWYQQALGQGPEFLTYFQNEAQLDKSGLPSDRFFAERPEGSVSTLKIQRTQQEDSAVYLCASSLASKEMNYNEQFFGPGTRLTVL.